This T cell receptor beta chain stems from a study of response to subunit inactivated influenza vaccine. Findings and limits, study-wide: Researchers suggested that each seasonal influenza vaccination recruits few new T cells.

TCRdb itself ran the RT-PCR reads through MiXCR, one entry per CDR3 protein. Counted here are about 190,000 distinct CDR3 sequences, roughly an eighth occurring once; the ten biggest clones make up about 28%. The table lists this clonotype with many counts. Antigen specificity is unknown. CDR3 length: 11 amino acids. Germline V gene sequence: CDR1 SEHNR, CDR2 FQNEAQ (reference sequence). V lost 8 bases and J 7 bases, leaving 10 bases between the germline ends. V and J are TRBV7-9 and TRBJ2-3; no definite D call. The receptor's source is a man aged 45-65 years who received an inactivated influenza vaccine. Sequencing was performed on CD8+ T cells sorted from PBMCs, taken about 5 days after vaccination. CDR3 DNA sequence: TGTGCCAGCCTTACGGGTAATACGCAGTATTTT. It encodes CASLTGNTQYF.